This entry describes one T cell receptor beta chain. Looked up from germline, CDR1 is LGHNA and CDR2 is YSLEER. Germline trimming cut 3 bases from V and 8 bases from J; bases unmatched to any gene: 9. This CDR3 is built from 15 residues. The data were taken from a study of blood T cell repertoires in COVID-19. At the level of the study: There were acute and convalescent COVID-19 samples, and they came from the United States, Italy and Spain.

Cohort 3 recovery required two negative PCRs, clearance, or symptom resolution. Clones were read by immunoSEQ multiplex PCR, and TCRdb kept only the in-frame ones, dropping some. The repertoire holds about 480,000 clones, with over 75% as singletons. The receptor was isolated from a woman aged 40 to 49 who had recovered from COVID-19. The sample was PBMCs or T cells enriched from blood (not recorded which). The chain couples TRBV4-3 to TRBJ1-4; 7 bases agree with TRBD1. CDR3 nucleotides: TGCGCCAGCAGCCATGTACAGGGGTCCCACGAAAAACTGTTTTTT. It codes for CASSHVQGSHEKLFF.